These T cell receptor beta chains were read from a single sample in a study of blood T cell repertoires in COVID-19. The method was immunoSEQ multiplex PCR; TCRdb's version includes in-frame clones alone and lacks a portion of them. This table holds 190,000 or so clones, more than 75% found once. Sequencing used peripheral blood. Receptor source: a woman between 18 and 29 years old who had recovered from COVID-19. The CDR3 runs from the conserved cysteine through the conserved F or W. Fields, in order: V gene, J gene, D gene, clone size, CDR3 DNA, CDR3 protein. D genes are given only for firm matches. Only some rows state a clone size, as once, few, many or a class for expanded clones.

>TRBV19|TRBJ1-2|NA|NA
TGTGCCAGTAAGAGGGCAGCTAACTATGGCTACACCTTC
CASKRAANYGYTF
>TRBV24-1|TRBJ2-3|NA|NA
TGTGCCACCAGTGCTCTAGCCGCCACAGATACGCAGTATTTT
CATSALAATDTQYF
>TRBV7-3|TRBJ1-1|TRBD1|NA
TGTGCCAGCATGGTTACAGGGGTGGCCACTGAAGCTTTCTTT
CASMVTGVATEAFF
>TRBV29-1|TRBJ2-2|TRBD2|once
TGCAGCGCCTCCGGGGTGGCGGGGGGGCGCGACACCGGGGAGCTGTTTTTT
CSASGVAGGRDTGELFF
>TRBV6-5|TRBJ1-2|NA|NA
TGTGCCAGCAGACAGACAGCTAACTATGGCTACACCTTC
CASRQTANYGYTF
>TRBV7-9|TRBJ1-1|NA|NA
TGTGCCAGCAGCTTAGACAATTCGAACACTGAAGCTTTCTTT
CASSLDNSNTEAFF
>TRBV4-2|TRBJ2-3|TRBD2|NA
TGTGCCAGCAGCCAAGATGGAGCGGGAGTTGGGACAGATACGCAGTATTTT
CASSQDGAGVGTDTQYF
>TRBV5-1|TRBJ1-4|NA|NA
TGCGCCAGCAGCCAGGACCCGGGAGAAAAACTGTTTTTT
CASSQDPGEKLFF
>TRBV7-9|TRBJ2-3|NA|NA
TGTGCCAGCAGCCCAGGGGGCACAGATACGCAGTATTTT
CASSPGGTDTQYF
>TRBV10-3|TRBJ2-7|TRBD2|NA
TGTGCCATCAGTGACCCGACCCTAGCGGAGACCTACGAGCAGTACTTC
CAISDPTLAETYEQYF
>TRBV7-3|TRBJ2-1|TRBD2|NA
TGTGCCAGCAGCTTAGCGGGGGGGCTCGACAATGAGCAGTTCTTC
CASSLAGGLDNEQFF
>TRBV15|TRBJ1-1|TRBD1|once
TGTGCCACCAGCAGCCGGACAGGGGTTGAGGAAGCTTTCTTT
CATSSRTGVEEAFF
>TRBV7-9|TRBJ2-2|TRBD1|NA
TGTGCCAGCAGCCCAGGGACAGGGGTTGCTGGGGAGCTGTTTTTT
CASSPGTGVAGELFF
>TRBV5-1|TRBJ2-2|TRBD1|NA
TGCGCCAGCAGCTCGGGACAGGGGCGAACCGGGGAGCTGTTTTTT
CASSSGQGRTGELFF
>TRBV19|TRBJ1-4|NA|NA
TGTGCCAGTAGTTCCCCGGAGGGAAGAAATGAAAAACTGTTTTTT
CASSSPEGRNEKLFF
>TRBV6-2/TRBV6-3|TRBJ2-4|TRBD2|few
TGTGCCAGCAGCTCCACTAGCGGGGGGGCCCGGGACATTCAGTACTTC
CASSSTSGGARDIQYF
>TRBV5-1|TRBJ1-1|NA|NA
TGCGCCAGCAGCTGGGGAGGGCCTGACACTGAAGCTTTCTTT
CASSWGGPDTEAFF
>TRBV5-1|TRBJ1-1|NA|NA
TGCGCCAGCAGCTTGGCAGGGAACACTGAAGCTTTCTTT
CASSLAGNTEAFF
>TRBV9|TRBJ2-3|NA|NA
TGTGCCAGCAGCGGAGATGGGCTAGCTTCAGATACGCAGTATTTT
CASSGDGLASDTQYF
>TRBV6-5|TRBJ2-7|NA|once
TGTGCCAGCAGCAATGCCTACGAGCAGTACTTC
CASSNAYEQYF
>TRBV7-9|TRBJ2-2|TRBD1|once
TGTGCCAGCAGCTTAAACTCTCCGTTCAGGGGGCAGACCGGGGAGCTGTTTTTT
CASSLNSPFRGQTGELFF
>TRBV9|TRBJ2-7|NA|NA
TGTGCCAGCAGCCCCCAAGCGAACTACGAGCAGTACTTC
CASSPQANYEQYF
>TRBV9|TRBJ1-3|TRBD1|NA
TGTGCCAGCAGCGTGGACAGGGCCAGAGGAAACACCATATATTTT
CASSVDRARGNTIYF
>TRBV12-3/TRBV12-4|TRBJ1-1|NA|NA
TGTGCCAGCAGACTCACTGAAGCTTTCTTT
CASRLTEAFF